The rows below give T cell receptor beta chains drawn from one sample of a study of Ad26.COV2.S vaccination and SARS-CoV-2 variants. TCRdb keeps only in-frame clones here, not all; method: immunoSEQ multiplex PCR. This sample has about 350,000 clones, with roughly 91% found just once. Specimen: peripheral blood, collected in a trial of Ad26.COV2.S vaccine versus placebo. The receptors shown here come from a person between 18 and 59 years old who received the Ad26.COV2.S COVID-19 vaccine or a placebo. CDR3s include the opening cysteine and the closing phenylalanine or tryptophan. Fields, in order: clone size, J gene, V gene, D gene, CDR3 DNA, CDR3 protein. D genes are given only for firm matches. Not every row has a clone size; where given, it reads once, few, many or a size class.

size: -; J: TRBJ2-7; V: TRBV9; D: TRBD1; DNA: TGTGCCAGCAGCCCTTATAGGGGTAGGGGGCAAGTCGAGCAGTACTTC; CDR3: CASSPYRGRGQVEQYF
size: -; J: TRBJ1-1; V: TRBV7-2; D: -; DNA: TGTGCCAGCAGCTTAGGGGGAGGCACTGAAGCTTTCTTT; CDR3: CASSLGGGTEAFF
size: -; J: TRBJ2-1; V: TRBV19; D: TRBD1; DNA: TGTGCCAGTAGTAAACTCGACAGGGTCTTAGCGAATGAGCAGTTCTTC; CDR3: CASSKLDRVLANEQFF
size: few; J: TRBJ1-6; V: TRBV2; D: -; DNA: TGTGCCAGCAGTGAAGGACTTCCCCTCCACTTT; CDR3: CASSEGLPLHF
size: once; J: TRBJ2-7; V: TRBV30; D: -; DNA: TGTGCCTGGAGTGGGGCCTATGAGCAGTACTTC; CDR3: CAWSGAYEQYF
size: few; J: TRBJ1-1; V: TRBV30; D: TRBD1; DNA: TGTGCCACGGGACAGGGGGTTACTGAAGCTTTCTTT; CDR3: CATGQGVTEAFF
size: -; J: TRBJ2-3; V: TRBV9; D: TRBD2; DNA: TGTGCCAGCAGCGTTGGCGGGGGGTGGGATACGCAGTATTTT; CDR3: CASSVGGGWDTQYF
size: -; J: TRBJ1-4; V: TRBV4-2; D: -; DNA: TGTGCCAGCAGGGGGAGTGCGGGGCCCACACTGCCGACTAATGAAAAACTGTTTTTT; CDR3: CASRGSAGPTLPTNEKLFF
size: -; J: TRBJ2-5; V: TRBV6-5; D: TRBD2; DNA: TGTGCCAGCAGTTACGAGCGGGGGGCCGGAGAGACCCAGTACTTC; CDR3: CASSYERGAGETQYF
size: -; J: TRBJ2-7; V: TRBV2; D: TRBD1; DNA: TGTGCCAGCAGTGAAGGGGACAGGGCCTACGAGCAGTACTTC; CDR3: CASSEGDRAYEQYF
size: -; J: TRBJ1-1; V: TRBV7-6; D: -; DNA: TGTGCCAGCAGCGTCTCCGGGACATCAAACACTGAAGCTTTCTTT; CDR3: CASSVSGTSNTEAFF
size: -; J: TRBJ2-7; V: TRBV7-2; D: TRBD2; DNA: TGTGCCAGCAGCGCACGACTAGCGGGCTACGAGCAGTACTTC; CDR3: CASSARLAGYEQYF
size: -; J: TRBJ1-4; V: TRBV20-1; D: -; DNA: TGCAGTGCTAGAGTAGGGGAAAAACTGTTTTTT; CDR3: CSARVGEKLFF
size: once; J: TRBJ2-7; V: TRBV29-1; D: -; DNA: TGCAGCGTCCAGACAGGGAGGGAGTACTACGGCGAGCAGTACTTC; CDR3: CSVQTGREYYGEQYF
size: -; J: TRBJ2-7; V: TRBV15; D: -; DNA: TGTGCCACCAGCAGAGATCGGGGACCGACTCTATACGAGCAGTACTTC; CDR3: CATSRDRGPTLYEQYF
size: -; J: TRBJ2-7; V: TRBV7-9; D: TRBD2; DNA: TGTGCCAGCAGCTTAAGCGGGGGGTACGAGCAGTACTTC; CDR3: CASSLSGGYEQYF
size: -; J: TRBJ2-7; V: TRBV30; D: -; DNA: TGTGCCTGGAGTTCTCCCCGGGACGGCTCCTACGAGCAGTACTTC; CDR3: CAWSSPRDGSYEQYF
size: -; J: TRBJ2-2; V: TRBV5-1; D: TRBD2; DNA: TGCGCCAGCAGCTCCTCCGGGACTAGCGGGGGGGCACCCGGGGAGCTGTTTTTT; CDR3: CASSSSGTSGGAPGELFF
size: -; J: TRBJ2-3; V: TRBV11-2; D: -; DNA: TGTGCCAGCAGCCCCAGCACAGATACGCAGTATTTT; CDR3: CASSPSTDTQYF
size: -; J: TRBJ1-3; V: TRBV7-8; D: -; DNA: TGTGCCAGCAACCCCGGGGCCCCCGGAAACACCATATATTTT; CDR3: CASNPGAPGNTIYF
size: -; J: TRBJ1-4; V: TRBV29-1; D: -; DNA: TGCAGCGTTACCTGGGGAACAACTAATGAAAAACTGTTTTTT; CDR3: CSVTWGTTNEKLFF
size: -; J: TRBJ1-2; V: TRBV7-9; D: -; DNA: TGTGCCAGCAGCAACAGCGGCTACACCTTC; CDR3: CASSNSGYTF
size: -; J: TRBJ2-3; V: TRBV25-1; D: TRBD2; DNA: TGTGCCAGCAGTGCCGGCGGGGGTTTAGATACGCAGTATTTT; CDR3: CASSAGGGLDTQYF
size: -; J: TRBJ1-2; V: TRBV4-1; D: -; DNA: TGCGCCAGCAGCCAAGATTTGAACAGGGAAGGCGGCTACACCTTC; CDR3: CASSQDLNREGGYTF
size: -; J: TRBJ2-7; V: TRBV27; D: TRBD1; DNA: TGTGCCAGCAGTCCCATGACAGGGGGTCAGTACGAGCAGTACTTC; CDR3: CASSPMTGGQYEQYF
size: -; J: TRBJ1-1; V: TRBV7-2; D: -; DNA: TGTGCCAGCAGCTTATCGGGACAACTGGACACTGAAGCTTTCTTT; CDR3: CASSLSGQLDTEAFF
size: -; J: TRBJ2-7; V: TRBV20-1; D: -; DNA: TGCAGTGCTAAGAGGGATTGGGAGCAGTACTTC; CDR3: CSAKRDWEQYF
size: -; J: TRBJ2-1; V: TRBV5-6; D: -; DNA: TGTGCCAGCAGCCCGGGACCTGGGGACAATGAGCAGTTCTTC; CDR3: CASSPGPGDNEQFF
size: once; J: TRBJ2-5; V: TRBV14; D: TRBD1; DNA: TGTGCCAGCAGCCGAAAAATCACAGGGGGGCAAGAGACCCAGTACTTC; CDR3: CASSRKITGGQETQYF